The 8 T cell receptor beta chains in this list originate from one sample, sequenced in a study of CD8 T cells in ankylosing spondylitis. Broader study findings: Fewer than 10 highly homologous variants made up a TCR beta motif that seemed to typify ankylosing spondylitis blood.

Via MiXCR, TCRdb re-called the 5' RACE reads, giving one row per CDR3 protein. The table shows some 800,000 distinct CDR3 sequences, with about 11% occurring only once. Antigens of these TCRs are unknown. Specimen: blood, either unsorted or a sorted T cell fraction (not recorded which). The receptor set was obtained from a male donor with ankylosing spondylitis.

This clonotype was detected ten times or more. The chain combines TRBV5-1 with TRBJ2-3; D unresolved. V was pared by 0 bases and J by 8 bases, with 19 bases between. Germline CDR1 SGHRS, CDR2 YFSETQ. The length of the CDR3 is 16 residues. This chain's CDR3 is CASSLEVTPKEATQYF. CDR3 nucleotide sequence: TGCGCCAGCAGCTTGGAGGTGACCCCCAAGGAAGCTACGCAGTATTTT.

The CDR3 loop is CASSLGERRGNEKLFF. The CDR3 region has the DNA TGTGCCAGCAGCTTAGGAGAACGCAGGGGGAACGAAAAACTGTTTTTT. This chain joins TRBV11-2 and TRBJ1-4, with 7 bases identical to TRBD1. Germline V lookup: CDR1 SGHAT, CDR2 FQNNGV. The CDR3 spans 16 residues. J lost 8 bases, V lost 1 base, and 10 bases had no gene match.

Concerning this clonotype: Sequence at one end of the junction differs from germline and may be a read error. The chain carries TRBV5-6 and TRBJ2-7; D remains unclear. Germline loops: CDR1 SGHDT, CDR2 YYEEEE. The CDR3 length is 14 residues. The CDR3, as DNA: TGTGCCAGCAGCCCCACACCCGTCTCCTGCGAGCAGTACTTC. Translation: CASSPTPVSCEQYF.

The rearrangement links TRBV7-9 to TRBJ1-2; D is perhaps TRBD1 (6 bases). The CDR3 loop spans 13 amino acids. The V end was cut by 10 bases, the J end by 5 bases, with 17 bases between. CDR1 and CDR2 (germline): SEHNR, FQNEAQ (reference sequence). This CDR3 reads CAIGEGGIYGYTF. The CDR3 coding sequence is TGTGCCATCGGCGAAGGGGGAATTTATGGCTACACCTTC.

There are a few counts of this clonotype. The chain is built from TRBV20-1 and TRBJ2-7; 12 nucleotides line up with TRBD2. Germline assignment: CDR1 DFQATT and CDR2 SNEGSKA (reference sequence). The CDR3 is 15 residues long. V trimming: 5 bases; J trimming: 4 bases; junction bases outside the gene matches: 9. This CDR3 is CSALRATSGRYEQYF. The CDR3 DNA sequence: TGCAGTGCTCTTCGAGCTACTAGCGGGAGGTACGAGCAGTACTTC.

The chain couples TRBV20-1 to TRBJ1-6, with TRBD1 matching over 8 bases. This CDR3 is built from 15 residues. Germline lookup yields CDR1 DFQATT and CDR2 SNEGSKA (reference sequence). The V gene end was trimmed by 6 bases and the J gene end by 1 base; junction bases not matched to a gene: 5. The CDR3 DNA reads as TGCAGTGCCCCTGACAGGGGATCCTATAATTCACCCCTCCACTTT. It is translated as CSAPDRGSYNSPLHF.

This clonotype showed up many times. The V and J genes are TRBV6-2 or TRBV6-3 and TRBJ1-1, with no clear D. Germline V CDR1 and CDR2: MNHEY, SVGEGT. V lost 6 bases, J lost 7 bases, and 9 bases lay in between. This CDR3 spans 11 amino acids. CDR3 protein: CASSEGGEAFF. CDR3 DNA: TGTGCCAGCAGCGAAGGCGGTGAAGCTTTCTTT.

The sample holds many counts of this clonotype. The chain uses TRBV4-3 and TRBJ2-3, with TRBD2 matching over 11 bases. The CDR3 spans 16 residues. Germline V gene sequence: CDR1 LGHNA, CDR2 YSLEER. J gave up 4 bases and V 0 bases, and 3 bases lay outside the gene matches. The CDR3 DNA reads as TGCGCCAGCAGCCAAGATTGGACTAGCGGGTCAGATACGCAGTATTTT. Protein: CASSQDWTSGSDTQYF.